Presented here are 23 T cell receptor beta chains from one specimen sequenced in a study of blood T cell repertoires in COVID-19. The protocol was immunoSEQ multiplex PCR, while the TCRdb copy is restricted to in-frame clones and leaves out a portion. The repertoire has about 58,000 clones, roughly 90% of them found once; the top ten carry around an eighth. The sequencing sample was made of peripheral blood. These receptors were collected from a woman in her sixties or seventies with active COVID-19.

V and J are TRBV5-1 and TRBJ1-1; a weak D match, TRBD1 (5 bases). Germline CDR1 and CDR2: SGHRS and YFSETQ. V lost 0 bases, J lost 6 bases, and 15 bases lay in between. CDR3 length: 15 residues. The CDR3 nucleotides are TGCGCCAGCAGCTTGGGGCGAAACCGGGGGGCTGAAGCTTTCTTT. It codes for CASSLGRNRGAEAFF.

The chain employs TRBV5-1 and TRBJ2-3; 7 bases are a match to TRBD2. V shed 5 bases and J 1 base; nucleotides not matched to a gene: 7. This CDR3 spans 15 amino acids. Germline V CDR1 and CDR2: SGHRS, YFSETQ. The CDR3 reads CASRRRGDRTDTQYF. The CDR3 region has the DNA TGCGCCAGCAGGCGACGGGGGGACCGCACAGATACGCAGTATTTT.

The chain employs TRBV6-1 and TRBJ2-2; 11 bases map to TRBD2. This CDR3 contains 15 residues. Germline-derived CDR1 and CDR2 are MNHNS and SASEGT. Trimming took 3 bases from V and 5 from J; bases not matched to a gene: 2. CDR3 sequence reads: CASSDRLAGTGELFF. The CDR3 coding sequence is TGTGCCAGCAGTGACAGACTAGCGGGGACCGGGGAGCTGTTTTTT.

This chain links TRBV19 with TRBJ2-3; D is undetermined. The CDR3 length is 16 residues. Trimming shortened V by 3 bases and J by 1 base, and 14 bases separated the two germline ends. Germline CDR1 is LNHDA and CDR2 is SQIVND (reference sequence). The CDR3 loop reads CASSIDLHPGTDTQYF. In DNA, the CDR3 is TGTGCCAGTAGTATTGACTTACATCCAGGCACAGATACGCAGTATTTT.

The gene calls are TRBV5-1 and TRBJ1-3; D uncertain. Trimming stripped 4 bases from V and 1 base from J, with 9 bases between. CDR1 is SGHRS and CDR2 is YFSETQ in the germline V gene. CDR3 length: 14 amino acids. The CDR3 here is CASSPRVSGNTIYF. CDR3 coding DNA: TGCGCCAGCAGCCCGAGGGTATCTGGAAACACCATATATTTT. Variable domain in full (rest from reference TRBV5-1 and TRBJ1-3): KAGVTQTPRYLIKTRGQQVTLSCSPISGHRSVSWYQQTPGQGLQFLFEYFSETQRNKGNFPGRFSGRQFSNSRSEMNVSTLELGDSALYLCASSPRVSGNTIYFGEGSWLTVV.

A remark on this clone: Other DNA sequences from this sample encode an identical CDR3 as well. The chain links TRBV19 to TRBJ1-2; the D is unclear. Germline V lookup: CDR1 LNHDA, CDR2 SQIVND (reference sequence). The germline V and J ends were trimmed by 3 bases and 0 bases, with 8 bases remaining between them. This CDR3 has 14 amino acids. This CDR3 reads CASSMGRANYGYTF. The CDR3, as DNA: TGTGCCAGTAGTATGGGCAGAGCTAACTATGGCTACACCTTC.

The J gene is TRBJ1-5, the V gene TRBV30, with D perhaps matching TRBD1 (5 bases). V was cut by 0 bases and J by 9 bases, with 12 bases left in between. Germline CDR1 GTSNPN, CDR2 SVGIG (reference sequence). The CDR3 has 13 amino acids. The CDR3 DNA reads TGTGCCTGGAGTGTAGGGCCCGGGGGGCCCCAGCATTTT. The encoded protein is CAWSVGPGGPQHF. Together with reference TRBV30 and TRBJ1-5, the CDR3 gives the full variable domain: SQTIHQWPATLVQPVGSPLSLECTVEGTSNPNLYWYRQAAGRGLQLLFYSVGIGQISSEVPQNLSASRPQDRQFILSSKKLLLSDSGFYLCAWSVGPGGPQHFGDGTRLSIL.

This chain uses TRBV29-1 with TRBJ1-1; D call uncertain. V was cut by 7 bases and J by 1 base, with 10 bases left in between. The CDR3 runs 12 residues. Germline V CDR1 and CDR2: SQVTM, ANQGSEA. The CDR3 DNA follows: TGCAGCGGTGTGAACTGGAACACTGAAGCTTTCTTT. As protein: CSGVNWNTEAFF.

This clone was counted between two and nine times. The chain couples TRBV4-2 to TRBJ1-2, with D maybe TRBD1 (5 bases). CDR3 length: 15 residues. The germline V gene encodes CDR1 LGHNA and CDR2 YNFKEQ. The V gene lost 0 bases and the J gene lost 2 bases, with 10 bases spanning the gap. The CDR3 protein is CASSQDIRANYGYTF. The CDR3 bases are TGTGCCAGCAGCCAAGATATCAGGGCCAACTATGGCTACACCTTC.

CDR3 region: CASSPSGSPNEKLFF. For the CDR3, the DNA is TGTGCCAGCAGCCCCAGCGGAAGCCCGAATGAAAAACTGTTTTTT. The chain recombines TRBV5-4 with TRBJ1-4, with no clear D. This CDR3 has 15 amino acids. CDR1 is SGHNT, CDR2 YYREEE, per germline (reference sequence). V was cut by 4 bases and J by 5 bases, with 15 bases left in between.

In this sample, this clone turned up a few times. The chain combines TRBV4-1 with TRBJ1-5, with 10 bases fitting TRBD1. There are 18 residues in the CDR3. V trimming: 0 bases; J trimming: 9 bases; junction bases outside the gene matches: 14. CDR1 and CDR2 from the germline V gene are MGHRA and YSYEKL. The CDR3 DNA sequence: TGCGCCAGCAGCCAAGAAGGAAGGGGACAGGGGAATTCGTGGCCCCAGCATTTT. It encodes CASSQEGRGQGNSWPQHF.

The chain employs TRBV7-9 and TRBJ2-7, with 10 positions matching TRBD1. The V gene's germline CDR1 is SEHNR and CDR2 FQNEAQ (reference sequence). This CDR3 is 13 amino acids long. The J segment lost 10 bases and the V segment lost 0 bases, leaving 3 bases of the junction unmatched. For the CDR3, the DNA is TGTGCCAGCAGCTTAGCGGGGGACAGGGGACAGTACTTC. Protein: CASSLAGDRGQYF.

The rearrangement links TRBV4-1 to TRBJ1-2; no clear D. V was clipped by 1 base and J by 4 bases, with 7 bases between them. This CDR3 comprises 13 residues. Germline CDR1 and CDR2: MGHRA and YSYEKL. The CDR3 nucleotides read TGCGCCAGCAGCCAAGGCAGGCTCTATGGCTACACCTTC. It is translated as CASSQGRLYGYTF.

This chain uses TRBV11-3 with TRBJ2-1, with D possibly being TRBD1 (5 bases). The V gene's germline CDR1 is SGHNT and CDR2 YENEEA. CDR3 length: 16 amino acids. V was clipped by 6 bases and J by 6 bases, with 21 bases between them. The CDR3 region has the DNA TGTGCCAGCAGTAAATTTACAGGCCCAACGGGCAATGAGCAGTTCTTC. Protein: CASSKFTGPTGNEQFF.

The chain couples TRBV4-3 to TRBJ2-1; D remains unclear. V dropped 2 bases and J dropped 0 bases, with 11 bases sitting between them. From germline, CDR1 is LGHNA and CDR2 YSLEER. This CDR3 comprises 16 residues. CDR3 protein: CASSQFPSSSYNEQFF. Written as DNA, the CDR3 is TGCGCCAGCAGCCAATTCCCCTCGAGCTCCTACAATGAGCAGTTCTTC.

The chain employs TRBV6-5 and TRBJ1-1; D is unclear. V was pared by 7 bases and J by 4 bases, with 16 bases between. The CDR3 sequence is 14 residues long. The germline V gene has CDR1 MNHEY and CDR2 SVGAGI. CDR3 sequence (DNA): TGTGCCAGCACCATCGGGCCCCGGGGCACTGAAGCTTTCTTT. This gives the protein CASTIGPRGTEAFF.

The chain carries TRBV30 and TRBJ2-3; the D gene is possibly TRBD2 (6 bases). The CDR3 has 15 residues. Trimming cost V 7 bases and J 2 bases, with 19 bases left between them. CDR1 and CDR2 (germline): GTSNPN, SVGIG (reference sequence). In DNA, the CDR3 is TGTGCCTTATTAATGTGGTCGGGGGTCACAGATACGCAGTATTTT. It is translated as CALLMWSGVTDTQYF.

This chain uses TRBV6-5 with TRBJ1-5; 9 nucleotides line up with TRBD1. This CDR3 is built from 14 residues. Germline values: CDR1 MNHEY, CDR2 SVGAGI. Losses at the gene ends were 6 bases for V and 6 bases for J; bases not matched to a gene: 6. The CDR3 here is CASRDRGGGQPQHF. DNA of the CDR3: TGTGCCAGCAGGGACAGGGGAGGGGGTCAGCCCCAGCATTTT.

The chain couples TRBV6-4 to TRBJ2-3; a possible D gene is TRBD1 (5 bases). The CDR3 is made up of 13 amino acids. Germline CDR1 reads MRHNA; CDR2 reads SNTAGT. Trimming removed 6 bases at V and 6 bases at J, with 13 bases between. For the CDR3, the DNA is TGTGCCAGCAGCGAGCTAAGGGGCGATACGCAGTATTTT. Translation gives CASSELRGDTQYF.

The chain uses TRBV18 and TRBJ2-5, with D possibly TRBD1 on 6 matching bases. The CDR3 length is 14 residues. With 2 bases removed from V and 1 base from J, the gap between germline ends came to 8 bases. Looked up from germline, CDR1 is KGHSH and CDR2 is LQKENI. The chain's CDR3 is CASSPSGAQETQYF. The CDR3 region has the DNA TGTGCCAGCTCACCATCAGGGGCCCAAGAGACCCAGTACTTC.

The chain carries TRBV3-1 (or the pseudogene TRBV3-2) and TRBJ2-1, with a tentative D call TRBD2 (5 bases). The length of the CDR3 is 15 residues. Trimming left V 4 bases short and J 0 bases short, with 10 bases between. Germline lookup yields CDR1 LGHDT and CDR2 YNNKEL (reference sequence). For the CDR3, the DNA is TGTGCCAGCAGCCGGGCGGGCTACTCCTACAATGAGCAGTTCTTC. Its protein product is CASSRAGYSYNEQFF.

The chain links TRBV12-5 to TRBJ2-5; 7 positions agree with TRBD1. CDR3 length: 16 residues. CDR1 is LGHNT and CDR2 is FRNRAP in the germline V gene. The J segment lost 4 bases and the V segment lost 5 bases, leaving 13 bases of the junction unmatched. CDR3 sequence: CASGRRTGTATETQYF. CDR3 nucleotides: TGTGCTAGTGGTAGAAGGACCGGGACAGCGACAGAGACCCAGTACTTC.

Here the CDR3 reads CASSPPGDDYEQYF. The CDR3 DNA follows: TGTGCCAGCAGTCCGCCAGGGGACGACTACGAGCAGTACTTC. The chain has TRBV27 and TRBJ2-7, with D tentatively TRBD1 (6 bases). The CDR3 is 14 amino acids. The ends were cut back, 5 bases at V and 3 bases at J, with 14 bases in the middle. Germline CDR1 reads MNHEY; CDR2 reads SMNVEV (reference sequence).